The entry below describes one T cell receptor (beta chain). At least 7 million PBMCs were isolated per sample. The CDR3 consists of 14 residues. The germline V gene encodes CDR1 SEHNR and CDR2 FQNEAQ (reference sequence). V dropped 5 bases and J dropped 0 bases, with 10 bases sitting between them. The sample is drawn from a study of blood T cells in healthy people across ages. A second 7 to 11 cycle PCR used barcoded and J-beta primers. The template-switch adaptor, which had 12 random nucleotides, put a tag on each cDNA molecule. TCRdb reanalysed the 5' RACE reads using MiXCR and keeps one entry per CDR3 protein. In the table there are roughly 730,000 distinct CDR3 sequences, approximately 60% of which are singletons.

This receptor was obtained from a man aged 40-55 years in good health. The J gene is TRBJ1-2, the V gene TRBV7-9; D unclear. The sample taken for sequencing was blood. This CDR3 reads CASSQGMSNYGYTF. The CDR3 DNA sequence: TGTGCCAGCAGCCAAGGAATGTCTAACTATGGCTACACCTTC.